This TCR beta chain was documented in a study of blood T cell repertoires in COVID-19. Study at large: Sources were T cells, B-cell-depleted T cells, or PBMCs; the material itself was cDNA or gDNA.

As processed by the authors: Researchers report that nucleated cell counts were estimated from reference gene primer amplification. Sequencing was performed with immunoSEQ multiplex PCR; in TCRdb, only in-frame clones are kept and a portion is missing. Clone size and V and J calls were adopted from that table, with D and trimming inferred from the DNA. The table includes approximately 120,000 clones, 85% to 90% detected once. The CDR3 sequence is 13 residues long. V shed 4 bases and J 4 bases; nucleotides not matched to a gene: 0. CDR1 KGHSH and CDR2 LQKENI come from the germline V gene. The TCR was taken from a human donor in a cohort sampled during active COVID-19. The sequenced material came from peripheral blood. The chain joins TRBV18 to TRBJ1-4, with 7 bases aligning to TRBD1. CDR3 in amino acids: CASSRQGNEKLFF. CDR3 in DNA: TGTGCCAGCTCACGACAGGGTAATGAAAAACTGTTTTTT.